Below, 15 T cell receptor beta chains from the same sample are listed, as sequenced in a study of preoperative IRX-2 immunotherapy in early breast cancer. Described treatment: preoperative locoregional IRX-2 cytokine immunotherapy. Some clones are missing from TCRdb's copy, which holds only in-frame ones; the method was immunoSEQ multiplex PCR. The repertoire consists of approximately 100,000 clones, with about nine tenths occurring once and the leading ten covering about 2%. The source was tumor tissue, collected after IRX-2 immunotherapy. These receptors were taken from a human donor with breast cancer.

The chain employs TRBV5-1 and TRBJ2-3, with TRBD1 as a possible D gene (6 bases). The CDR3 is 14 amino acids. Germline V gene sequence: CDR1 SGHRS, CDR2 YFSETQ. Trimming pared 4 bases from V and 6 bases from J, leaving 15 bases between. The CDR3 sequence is CASSPGQTGDTQYF. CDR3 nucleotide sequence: TGCGCCAGCAGCCCAGGACAGACCGGGGATACGCAGTATTTT.

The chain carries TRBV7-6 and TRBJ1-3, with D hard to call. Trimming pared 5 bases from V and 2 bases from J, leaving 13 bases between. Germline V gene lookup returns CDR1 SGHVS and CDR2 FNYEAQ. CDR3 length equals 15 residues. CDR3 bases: TGTGCCAGCAGCAACTCACCGTATGCTGGAAACACCATATATTTT. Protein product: CASSNSPYAGNTIYF.

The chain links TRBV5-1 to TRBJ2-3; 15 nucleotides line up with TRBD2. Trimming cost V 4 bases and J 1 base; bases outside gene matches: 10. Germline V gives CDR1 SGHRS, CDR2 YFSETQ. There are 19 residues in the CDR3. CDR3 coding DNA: TGCGCCAGCAGCAGCCCCGGGACTAGCGGGGGGAAAGGCACAGATACGCAGTATTTT. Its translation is CASSSPGTSGGKGTDTQYF.

The DNA of the CDR3 is TGCAGCGCCAATACGCCGTTCATCACAGATACGCAGTATTTT. It encodes CSANTPFITDTQYF. The rearrangement joins TRBV29-1 to TRBJ2-3, with D unresolved. V was pared by 7 bases and J by 2 bases, with 16 bases between. In germline, CDR1 is SQVTM, CDR2 ANQGSEA. The CDR3 has 14 amino acids.

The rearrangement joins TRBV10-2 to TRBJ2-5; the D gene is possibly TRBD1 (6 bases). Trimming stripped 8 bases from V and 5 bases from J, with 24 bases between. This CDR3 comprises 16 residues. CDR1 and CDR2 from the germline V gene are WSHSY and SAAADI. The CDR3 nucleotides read TGCGCCAGCTCACCCGGGACATATCTTGGGGCGGAGACCCAGTACTTC. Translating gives CASSPGTYLGAETQYF.

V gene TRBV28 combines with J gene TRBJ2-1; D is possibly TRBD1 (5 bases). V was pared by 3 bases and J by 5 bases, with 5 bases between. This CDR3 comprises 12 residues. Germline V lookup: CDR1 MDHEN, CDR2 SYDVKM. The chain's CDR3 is CASSFRDNEQFF. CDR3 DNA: TGTGCCAGCAGTTTCAGGGACAATGAGCAGTTCTTC.

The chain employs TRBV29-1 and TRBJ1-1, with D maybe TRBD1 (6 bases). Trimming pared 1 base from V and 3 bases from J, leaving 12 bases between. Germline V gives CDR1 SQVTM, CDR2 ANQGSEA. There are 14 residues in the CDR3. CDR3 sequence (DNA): TGCAGCGTTGAAGCCAGGGGCTCCTACACTGAAGCTTTCTTT. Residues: CSVEARGSYTEAFF.

CDR3 in amino acids: CASSGQNYQPQHF. In DNA, the CDR3 is TGTGCCAGCAGTGGACAGAACTATCAGCCCCAGCATTTT. The chain uses TRBV6-8 and TRBJ1-5; a possible D gene is TRBD1 (6 bases). From germline, CDR1 is MNHGY and CDR2 SAAAGT. This CDR3 contains 13 residues. Trimming stripped 5 bases from V and 5 bases from J, with 10 bases between.

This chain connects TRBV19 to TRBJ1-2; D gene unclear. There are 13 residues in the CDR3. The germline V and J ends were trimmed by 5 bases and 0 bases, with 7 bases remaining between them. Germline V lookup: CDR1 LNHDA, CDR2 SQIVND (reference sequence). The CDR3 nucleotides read TGTGCCAGTAGTTATCGAGCTAACTATGGCTACACCTTC. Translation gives CASSYRANYGYTF.

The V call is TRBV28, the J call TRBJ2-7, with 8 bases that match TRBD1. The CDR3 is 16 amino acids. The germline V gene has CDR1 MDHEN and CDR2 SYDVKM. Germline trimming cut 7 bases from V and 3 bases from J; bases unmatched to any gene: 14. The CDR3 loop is CASTTSRTGPHYEQYF. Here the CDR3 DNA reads TGTGCCAGCACCACCTCGAGGACAGGGCCCCACTACGAGCAGTACTTC.

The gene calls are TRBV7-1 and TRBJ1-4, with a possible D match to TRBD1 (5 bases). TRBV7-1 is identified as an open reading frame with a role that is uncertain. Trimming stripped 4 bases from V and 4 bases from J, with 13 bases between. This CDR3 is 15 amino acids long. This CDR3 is CASSFDTGHNEKLFF. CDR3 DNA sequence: TGTGCCAGCAGCTTCGACACGGGGCATAATGAAAAACTGTTTTTT.

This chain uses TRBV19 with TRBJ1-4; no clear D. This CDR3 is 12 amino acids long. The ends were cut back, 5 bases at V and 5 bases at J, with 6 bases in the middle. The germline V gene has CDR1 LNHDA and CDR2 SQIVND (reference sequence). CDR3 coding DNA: TGTGCCAGTAGTCCCCAGAATGAAAAACTGTTTTTT. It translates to CASSPQNEKLFF.

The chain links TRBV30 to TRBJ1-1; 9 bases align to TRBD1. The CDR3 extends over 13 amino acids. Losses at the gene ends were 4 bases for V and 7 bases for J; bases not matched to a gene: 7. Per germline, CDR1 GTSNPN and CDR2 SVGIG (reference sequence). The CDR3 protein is CAWTRTGADEAFF. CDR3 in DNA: TGTGCCTGGACCCGGACAGGGGCAGATGAAGCTTTCTTT.

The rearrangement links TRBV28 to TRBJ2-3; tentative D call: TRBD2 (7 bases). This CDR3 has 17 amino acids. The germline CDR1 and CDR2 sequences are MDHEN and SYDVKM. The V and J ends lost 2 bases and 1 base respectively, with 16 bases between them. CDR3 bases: TGTGCCAGCAGTTTAGGTAGGGGGGGCAGGGGCACAGATACGCAGTATTTT. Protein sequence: CASSLGRGGRGTDTQYF.

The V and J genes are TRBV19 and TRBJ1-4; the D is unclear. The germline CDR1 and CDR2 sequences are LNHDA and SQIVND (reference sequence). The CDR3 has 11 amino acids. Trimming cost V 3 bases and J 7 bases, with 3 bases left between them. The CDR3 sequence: CASSIGEKLFF. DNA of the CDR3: TGTGCCAGTAGTATTGGTGAAAAACTGTTTTTT.